This TCR beta chain was recorded in a study of T cells in Graves' hyperthyroidism and ophthalmopathy. What was amplified from RNA transcripts were TCR beta CDR3 regions. First-round RT-PCR with HTBI primers amplified the TCR CDR3 region. From the multiplex PCR reads, TCRdb called clonotypes with MiXCR, one entry per CDR3 protein. The repertoire consists of around 700,000 distinct CDR3 sequences, with around 20% occurring once and the leading ten covering over 15%. Hyperthyroidism was newly diagnosed in patients aged 18 to 65 (duration under 2 months). Pregnant or lactating patients were excluded, as were those with uncontrolled infection or other autoimmune disease. CDR3 length: 13 amino acids. Germline CDR1 is MRHNA and CDR2 is SNTAGT. Overall study results and limits: Using 13 V-J features, a model discriminated ophthalmopathy from stable hyperthyroidism. Median prediction lead before ophthalmopathy onset was 5 to 7.5 months with the model.

Concerning this clonotype: Its antigen is as yet unknown. Possible read error: a much larger clone is one base away.

The material sequenced was blood. This TCR came from a woman aged 50 to 65 with Graves' hyperthyroidism that later progressed to Graves' ophthalmopathy. The J gene is TRBJ1-1, the V gene TRBV6-4, with D unresolved. The CDR3 sequence: CASSLDENTGAFF. CDR3 coding DNA: TGTGCCAGCAGTCTGGACGAGAACACTGGAGCTTTCTTT.